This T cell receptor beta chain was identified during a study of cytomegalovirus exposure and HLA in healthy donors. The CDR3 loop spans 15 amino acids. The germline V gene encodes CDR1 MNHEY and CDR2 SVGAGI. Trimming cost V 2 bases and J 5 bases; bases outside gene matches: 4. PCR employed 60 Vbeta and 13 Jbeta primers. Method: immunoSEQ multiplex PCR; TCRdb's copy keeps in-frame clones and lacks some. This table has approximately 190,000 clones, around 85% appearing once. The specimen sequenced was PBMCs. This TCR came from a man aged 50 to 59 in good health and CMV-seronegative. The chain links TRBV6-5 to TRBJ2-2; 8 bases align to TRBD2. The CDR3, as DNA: TGTGCCAGCAGTTACACCGGACTAGCTACCGGGGAGCTGTTTTTT. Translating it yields CASSYTGLATGELFF.